A selection of T cell receptor beta chains follows, all from one sample in a study of regulatory T cells in long-lasting Graves disease. TCRdb used MiXCR to reprocess the multiplex PCR reads, holding one entry per CDR3 protein. Here the sample spans hundreds of thousands of distinct CDR3 sequences, approximately 12% being singletons. The same specimen was also included in a second study, on T cells in Graves' hyperthyroidism and ophthalmopathy.

The sample in question was peripheral blood mononuclear cells (PBMCs), obtained at new diagnosis, from a patient treated with antithyroid drugs. These receptor sequences come from a woman aged 30 to 39 with Graves disease. Each CDR3 is given with its conserved first and last residue. A D gene is named only where the DNA matches it firmly. Clone size appears in some rows only: once, few, many, or a class for an expanded clone.

j_gene | v_gene | abundance | d_gene | CDR3aa | CDR3nt
TRBJ2-7 | TRBV18 | many | TRBD1 | CASSPVGQGWFEQYF | TGTGCCAGCTCACCTGTTGGACAGGGTTGGTTCGAGCAGTACTTC
TRBJ2-3 | TRBV20-1 | NA | NA | CSAQGGADTQYF | TGCAGTGCACAAGGAGGGGCAGATACGCAGTATTTT
TRBJ2-3 | TRBV29-1 | many | TRBD2 | CSVRGMASGSTDTQYF | TGCAGCGTTCGCGGTATGGCTAGCGGGAGCACAGATACGCAGTATTTT
TRBJ2-7 | TRBV5-1 | NA | NA | CASGRQAGYEQYF | TGCGCCAGCGGAAGACAGGCGGGCTACGAGCAGTACTTC
TRBJ1-6 | TRBV20-1 | NA | NA | CSARGGGRTYNSPLHF | TGCAGTGCTAGAGGGGGGGGGCGCACCTATAATTCACCCCTCCACTTT
TRBJ2-3 | TRBV29-1 | NA | TRBD2 | CSVESWASGSPDTQYF | TGCAGCGTTGAATCGTGGGCTAGCGGGAGTCCAGATACGCAGTATTTT
TRBJ1-1 | TRBV28 | many | NA | CASRNHRLRDTEAFF | TGTGCCAGCAGGAACCACAGGTTAAGAGACACTGAAGCTTTCTTT
TRBJ2-2 | TRBV6-1 | many | NA | CASKAVARGGGELFF | TGTGCCAGCAAGGCAGTGGCACGGGGTGGCGGGGAGCTGTTTTTT
TRBJ2-1 | TRBV19 | NA | TRBD2 | CASSTPRGRARNEQFF | TGTGCCAGTAGTACCCCCCGCGGGAGGGCTAGGAATGAGCAGTTCTTC
TRBJ2-1 | TRBV6-2/TRBV6-3 | many | NA | CASSYPGGSYNEQFF | TGTGCCAGCAGTTACCCCGGGGGTTCCTACAATGAGCAGTTCTTC
TRBJ2-1 | TRBV7-2 | few | TRBD2 | CASSFFAGGPYEQFF | TGTGCCAGCAGCTTCTTTGCGGGAGGGCCTTATGAGCAGTTCTTC
TRBJ2-1 | TRBV4-2 | few | TRBD2 | CASSHFSGLANEQFF | TGTGCCAGCAGCCATTTTTCGGGACTAGCGAATGAGCAGTTCTTC
TRBJ2-1 | TRBV19 | many | TRBD2 | CASSPGTSGRAIEQFF | TGTGCCAGTAGTCCCGGGACTAGCGGGAGGGCTATTGAGCAGTTCTTC
TRBJ1-2 | TRBV18 | few | TRBD1 | CASSPGTDGYGYTF | TGTGCCAGCTCACCGGGGACAGACGGCTATGGCTACACCTTC
TRBJ2-1 | TRBV27 | few | NA | CASSFVGSGLGLIDEQFF | TGTGCCAGCAGTTTCGTCGGGAGTGGCCTCGGTCTTATCGATGAGCAGTTCTTC
TRBJ1-1 | TRBV7-9 | many | TRBD1 | CASSLGTGMNTEAFF | TGTGCCAGCAGCCTAGGGACAGGGATGAACACTGAAGCTTTCTTT
TRBJ1-6 | TRBV12-3/TRBV12-4 | many | NA | CASRIVWGSPLHF | TGTGCCAGCAGGATCGTCTGGGGTTCACCCCTCCACTTT
TRBJ1-5 | TRBV2 | many | TRBD1 | CASSPGTGKQPQHF | TGTGCCAGCAGCCCAGGGACAGGTAAACAGCCCCAGCATTTT
TRBJ2-1 | TRBV28 | many | NA | CASSRSNNEQFF | TGTGCCAGCAGTCGTTCGAACAATGAGCAGTTCTTC
TRBJ1-5 | TRBV7-8 | NA | NA | CASSPRMYSNQPQHF | TGTGCCAGCAGCCCGAGAATGTATAGCAATCAGCCCCAGCATTTT